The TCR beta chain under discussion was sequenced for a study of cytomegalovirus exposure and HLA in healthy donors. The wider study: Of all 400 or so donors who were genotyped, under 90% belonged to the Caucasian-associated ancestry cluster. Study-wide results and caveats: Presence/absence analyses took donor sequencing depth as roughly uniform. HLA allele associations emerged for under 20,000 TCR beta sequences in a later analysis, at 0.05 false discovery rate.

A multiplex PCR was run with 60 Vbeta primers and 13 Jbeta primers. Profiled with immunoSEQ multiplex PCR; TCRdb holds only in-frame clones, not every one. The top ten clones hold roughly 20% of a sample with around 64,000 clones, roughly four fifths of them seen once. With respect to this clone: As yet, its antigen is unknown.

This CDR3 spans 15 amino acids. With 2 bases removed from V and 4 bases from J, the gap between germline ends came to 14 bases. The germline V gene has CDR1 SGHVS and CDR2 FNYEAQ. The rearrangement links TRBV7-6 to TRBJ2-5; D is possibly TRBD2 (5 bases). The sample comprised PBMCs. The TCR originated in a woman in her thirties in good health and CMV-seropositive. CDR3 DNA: TGTGCCAGCAGCTTACAGACGCCCGAGGGAGAGACCCAGTACTTC. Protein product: CASSLQTPEGETQYF.